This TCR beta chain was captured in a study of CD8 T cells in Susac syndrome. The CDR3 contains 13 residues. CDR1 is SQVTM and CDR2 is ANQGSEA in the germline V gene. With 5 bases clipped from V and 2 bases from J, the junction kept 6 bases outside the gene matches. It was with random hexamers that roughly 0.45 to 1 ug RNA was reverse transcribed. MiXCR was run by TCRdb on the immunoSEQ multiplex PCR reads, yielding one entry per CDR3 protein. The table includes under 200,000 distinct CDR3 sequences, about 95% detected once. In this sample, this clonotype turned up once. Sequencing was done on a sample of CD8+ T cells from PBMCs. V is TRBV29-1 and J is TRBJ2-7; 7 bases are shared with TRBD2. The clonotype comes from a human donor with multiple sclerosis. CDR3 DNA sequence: TGCAGCGTTTCGGGGGGAGAAGCCTACGAGCAGTACTTC. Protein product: CSVSGGEAYEQYF.